The clone carrying this T cell receptor beta chain was recorded at least ten times. Its specificity is unknown. The CDR3 spans 17 residues. V dropped 1 base and J dropped 4 bases, with 19 bases sitting between them. Germline lookup yields CDR1 SGHVS and CDR2 FNYEAQ. This sample was included in a study of post-analysis software for immune sequencing data. Study-level information: Clinical courses comprised relapsing-remitting, secondary progressive and progressive-relapsing multiple sclerosis.

Unique molecular identifiers featured in each of the TCR beta cDNA libraries. Input of about 0.9 to 10 million T cells yielded 400,000 to 550,000 cDNA molecules. TCRdb processed the PCR reads anew with MiXCR; each CDR3 protein has one entry. The sample includes approximately 160,000 distinct CDR3 sequences, approximately 30% seen only once; the top ten take roughly 1.6%. Notes on the study in general: TRBV5-6, TRBV5-1 and TRBV20-1 were among roughly 5 TRBV segments more frequent in patients than controls. The study found significantly lower normalized Chao1 diversity in multiple sclerosis patients than in controls.

The rearrangement uses TRBV7-6 and TRBJ1-1, with TRBD1 as a possible D gene (5 bases). Sequenced sample: blood. The clonotype comes from a girl aged 5 to 17 with multiple sclerosis. CDR3 sequence (DNA): TGTGCCAGCAGCTTAGATAGGTCGGGACCGGTGGGCACTGAAGCTTTCTTT. Its protein product is CASSLDRSGPVGTEAFF.